This T cell receptor (beta chain) was captured in a study of cytomegalovirus exposure and HLA in healthy donors. For this clone: The antigen is unknown.

Researchers ran the PCR with 60 Vbeta and 13 Jbeta primers. TCRdb's copy holds only in-frame clones and misses some; the assay was immunoSEQ multiplex PCR. The data show roughly 190,000 clones, over 65% seen once. Germline assignment: CDR1 KGHSH and CDR2 LQKENI. V dropped 0 bases and J dropped 3 bases, with 14 bases sitting between them. The CDR3 is 16 amino acids. The study's findings and limits: Of the V segments, some could not be distinguished, including TRBV6-2 and TRBV6-3, and were excluded.

This receptor was obtained from a man aged 40-49 years in good health and CMV-seropositive. This sequence joins TRBV18 and TRBJ1-2, with a weak D call TRBD1 (6 bases). The source material was PBMCs. The chain's CDR3 is CASSPPLSRTDYGYTF. For the CDR3, the DNA is TGTGCCAGCTCACCACCTCTAAGTAGGACAGACTATGGCTACACCTTC.